This T cell receptor beta chain was sequenced during a study of control samples from healthy donors and cancer patients. The length of the CDR3 is 15 residues. V lost 0 bases and J 0 bases, leaving 8 bases between the germline ends. Germline CDR1 SGHTA, CDR2 FQGTGA. This clone showed up just a few times. TCRdb keeps only in-frame clones here, not all; method: immunoSEQ multiplex PCR. The sample carries under 65,000 clones, about 90% recorded once. The source of this sequence is a woman in her sixties or seventies with lung cancer. The specimen sequenced was PBMCs. The chain joins TRBV7-3 to TRBJ1-1, with D perhaps TRBD1 (5 bases). The CDR3 DNA sequence: TGTGCCAGCAGCTTAACACCAGGGATGAACACTGAAGCTTTCTTT. This gives the protein CASSLTPGMNTEAFF.